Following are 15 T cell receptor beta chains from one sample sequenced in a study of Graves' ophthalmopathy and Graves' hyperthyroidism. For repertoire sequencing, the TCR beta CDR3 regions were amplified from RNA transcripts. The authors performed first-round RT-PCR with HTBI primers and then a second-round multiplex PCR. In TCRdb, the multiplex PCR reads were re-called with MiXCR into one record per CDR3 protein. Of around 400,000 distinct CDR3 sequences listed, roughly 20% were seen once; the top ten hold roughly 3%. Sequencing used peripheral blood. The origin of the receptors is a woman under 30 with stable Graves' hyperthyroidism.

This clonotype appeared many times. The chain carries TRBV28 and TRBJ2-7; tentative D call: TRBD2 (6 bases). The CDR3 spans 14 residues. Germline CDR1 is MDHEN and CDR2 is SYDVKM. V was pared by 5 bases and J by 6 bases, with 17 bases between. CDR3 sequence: CASSQRTAGSEQYF. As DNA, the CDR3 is TGTGCCAGCAGTCAGAGGACGGCCGGGAGCGAGCAGTACTTC. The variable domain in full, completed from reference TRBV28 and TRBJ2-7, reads DVKVTQSSRYLVKRTGEKVFLECVQDMDHENMFWYRQDPGLGLRLIYFSYDVKMKEKGDIPEGYSVSREKKERFSLILESASTNQTSMYLCASSQRTAGSEQYFGPGTRLTVT.

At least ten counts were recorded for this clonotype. The chain's CDR3 is CASSEAGDTGELFF. CDR3 nucleotides: TGTGCCAGCAGTGAAGCGGGAGACACCGGGGAGCTGTTTTTT. The chain links TRBV6-1 to TRBJ2-2; possibly TRBD2 for D (5 bases). Trimming left V 0 bases short and J 3 bases short, with 5 bases between. In germline, CDR1 is MNHNS, CDR2 SASEGT. This CDR3 is built from 14 residues.

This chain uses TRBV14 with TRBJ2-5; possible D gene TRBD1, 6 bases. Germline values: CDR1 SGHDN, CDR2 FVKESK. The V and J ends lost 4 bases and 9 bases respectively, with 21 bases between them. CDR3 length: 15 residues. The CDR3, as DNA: TGTGCCAGCAGCCGGAAGGTTAACAGGGTGGAGGCCCAGTACTTC. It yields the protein CASSRKVNRVEAQYF.

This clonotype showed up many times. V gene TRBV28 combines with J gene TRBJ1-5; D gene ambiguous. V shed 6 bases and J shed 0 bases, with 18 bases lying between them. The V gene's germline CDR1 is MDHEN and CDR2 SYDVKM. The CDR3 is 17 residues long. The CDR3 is CASSPRRTLNSNQPQHF. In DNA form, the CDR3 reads TGTGCCAGCAGCCCCCGCCGCACCCTTAATAGCAATCAGCCCCAGCATTTT. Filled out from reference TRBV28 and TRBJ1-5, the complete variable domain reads DVKVTQSSRYLVKRTGEKVFLECVQDMDHENMFWYRQDPGLGLRLIYFSYDVKMKEKGDIPEGYSVSREKKERFSLILESASTNQTSMYLCASSPRRTLNSNQPQHFGDGTRLSIL.

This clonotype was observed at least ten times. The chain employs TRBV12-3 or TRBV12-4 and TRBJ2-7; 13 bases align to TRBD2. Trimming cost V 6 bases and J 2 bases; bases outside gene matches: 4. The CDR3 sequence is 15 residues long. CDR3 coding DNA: TGTGCCAGCAGCTTACTAGCGGGAGGGCCCTACGAGCAGTACTTC. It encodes CASSLLAGGPYEQYF.

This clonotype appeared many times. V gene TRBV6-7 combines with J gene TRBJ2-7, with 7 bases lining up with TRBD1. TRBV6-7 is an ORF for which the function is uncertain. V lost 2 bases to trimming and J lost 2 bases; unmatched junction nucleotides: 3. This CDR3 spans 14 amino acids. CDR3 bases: TGTGCCAGCAGTTACGAGGGGGCTCCCTACGAGCAGTACTTC. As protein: CASSYEGAPYEQYF.

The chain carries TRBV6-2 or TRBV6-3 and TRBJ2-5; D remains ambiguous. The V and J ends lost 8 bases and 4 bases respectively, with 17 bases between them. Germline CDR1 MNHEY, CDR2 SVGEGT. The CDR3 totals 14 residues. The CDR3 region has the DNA TGTGCCAGCGGTGGTACTGTCCGGCCAGAGACCCAGTACTTC. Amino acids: CASGGTVRPETQYF.

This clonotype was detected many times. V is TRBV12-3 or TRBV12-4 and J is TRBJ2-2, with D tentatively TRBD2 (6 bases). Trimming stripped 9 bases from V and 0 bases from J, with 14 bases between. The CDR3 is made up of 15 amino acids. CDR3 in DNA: TGTGCCAGTTCAGGCGGGGCAGCGAACACCGGGGAGCTGTTTTTT. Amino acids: CASSGGAANTGELFF.

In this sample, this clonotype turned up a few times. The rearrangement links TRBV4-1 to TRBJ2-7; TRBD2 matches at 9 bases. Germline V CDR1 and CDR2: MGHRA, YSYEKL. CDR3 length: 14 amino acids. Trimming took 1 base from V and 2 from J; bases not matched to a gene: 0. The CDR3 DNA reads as TGCGCCAGCAGCCAAGTAGCGGGGGCCTACGAGCAGTACTTC. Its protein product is CASSQVAGAYEQYF.

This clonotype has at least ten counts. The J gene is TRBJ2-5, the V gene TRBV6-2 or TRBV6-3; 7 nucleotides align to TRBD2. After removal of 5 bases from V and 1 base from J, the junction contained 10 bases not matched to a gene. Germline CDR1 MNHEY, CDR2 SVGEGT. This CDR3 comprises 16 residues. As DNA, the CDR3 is TGTGCCAGCAGTCGCTACCTAGCGGTCCCCCAAGAGACCCAGTACTTC. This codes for CASSRYLAVPQETQYF.

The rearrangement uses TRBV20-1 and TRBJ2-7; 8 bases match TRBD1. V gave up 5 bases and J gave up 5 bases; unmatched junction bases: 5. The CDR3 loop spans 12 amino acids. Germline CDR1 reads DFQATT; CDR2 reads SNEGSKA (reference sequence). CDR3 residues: CSAQDRENEQYF. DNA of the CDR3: TGCAGTGCTCAGGACAGGGAAAACGAGCAGTACTTC.

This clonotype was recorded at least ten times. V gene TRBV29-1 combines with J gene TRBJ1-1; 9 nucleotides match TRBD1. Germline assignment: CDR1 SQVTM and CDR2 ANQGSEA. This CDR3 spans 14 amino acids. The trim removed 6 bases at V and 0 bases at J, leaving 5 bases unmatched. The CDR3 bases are TGCAGCGTCCGACAGGGGGGGGTGAACACTGAAGCTTTCTTT. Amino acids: CSVRQGGVNTEAFF.

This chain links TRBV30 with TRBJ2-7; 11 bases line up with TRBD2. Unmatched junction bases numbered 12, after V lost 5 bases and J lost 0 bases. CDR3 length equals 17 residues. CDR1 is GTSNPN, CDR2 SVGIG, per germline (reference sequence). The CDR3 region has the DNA TGTGCCTGGGAGGTAGCGGGGGGGCCGAGGAGCTCCTACGAGCAGTACTTC. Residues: CAWEVAGGPRSSYEQYF.

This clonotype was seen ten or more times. CDR3 sequence reads: CASSIRITQREQETQYF. CDR3 bases: TGTGCCAGTAGTATTCGGATAACACAACGGGAGCAAGAGACCCAGTACTTC. The V gene is TRBV19, the J gene TRBJ2-5; TRBD2 is a possible D gene (6 bases). The CDR3 runs to 17 residues. V dropped 3 bases and J dropped 2 bases, with 19 bases sitting between them. Germline V gives CDR1 LNHDA, CDR2 SQIVND (reference sequence).

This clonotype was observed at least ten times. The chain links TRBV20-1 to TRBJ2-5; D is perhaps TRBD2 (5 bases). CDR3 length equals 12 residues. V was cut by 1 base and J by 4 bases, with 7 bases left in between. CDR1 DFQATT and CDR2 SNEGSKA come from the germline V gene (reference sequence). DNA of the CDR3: TGCAGTGCTAGAGTAGGAGGAGAGACCCAGTACTTC. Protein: CSARVGGETQYF.